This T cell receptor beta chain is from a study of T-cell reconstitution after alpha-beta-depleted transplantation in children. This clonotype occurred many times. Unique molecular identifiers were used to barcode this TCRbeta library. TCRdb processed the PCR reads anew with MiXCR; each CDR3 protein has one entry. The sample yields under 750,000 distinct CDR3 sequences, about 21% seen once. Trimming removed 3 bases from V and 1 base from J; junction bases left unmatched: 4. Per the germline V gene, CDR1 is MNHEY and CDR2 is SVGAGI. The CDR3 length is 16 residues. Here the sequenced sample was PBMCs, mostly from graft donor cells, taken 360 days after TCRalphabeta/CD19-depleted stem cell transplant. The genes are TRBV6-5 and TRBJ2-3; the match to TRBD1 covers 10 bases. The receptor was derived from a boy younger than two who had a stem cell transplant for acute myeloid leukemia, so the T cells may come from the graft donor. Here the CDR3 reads CASSYRGTGGTDTQYF. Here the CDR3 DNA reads TGTGCCAGCAGTTATAGAGGGACAGGGGGCACAGATACGCAGTATTTT.